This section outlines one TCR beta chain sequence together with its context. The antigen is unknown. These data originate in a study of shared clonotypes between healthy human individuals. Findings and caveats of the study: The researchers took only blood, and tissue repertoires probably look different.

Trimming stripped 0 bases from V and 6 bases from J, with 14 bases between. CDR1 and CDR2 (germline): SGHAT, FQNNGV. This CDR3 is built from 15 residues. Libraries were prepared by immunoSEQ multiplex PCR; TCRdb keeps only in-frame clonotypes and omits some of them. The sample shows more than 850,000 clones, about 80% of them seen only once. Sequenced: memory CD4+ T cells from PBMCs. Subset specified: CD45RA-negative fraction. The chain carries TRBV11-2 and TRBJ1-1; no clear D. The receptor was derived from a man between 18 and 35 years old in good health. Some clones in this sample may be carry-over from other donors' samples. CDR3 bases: TGTGCCAGCAGCTTAGATCTCGGGGATGGAGCTGAAGCTTTCTTT. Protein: CASSLDLGDGAEAFF.